This TCR beta chain was sequenced during a study of cytomegalovirus exposure and HLA in healthy donors. Broader study findings: Later, TCR association rates were found to vary by HLA locus, highest for DRB1 and lowest for HLA-C. Most of the TCR beta V segments (in an earlier analysis) were productive either about 87% or about 30% of the time. The study recorded about 160 TCR beta chains that were cytomegalovirus-associated.

Primers for the PCR totalled 60 Vbeta and 13 Jbeta. Clones were sequenced by immunoSEQ multiplex PCR, and TCRdb holds only the in-frame ones, with some missing. The sample holds 95,000 to 150,000 clones, 72% seen once. For this clone: Its specificity is not known.

At sampling all donors were nominally healthy, likely with unrecorded immune exposures. Per the germline V gene, CDR1 is SGHRS and CDR2 is YFSETQ. V was cut by 4 bases and J by 5 bases, with 12 bases left in between. This CDR3 spans 13 amino acids. The chain has TRBV5-1 and TRBJ2-5; D may be TRBD2 (6 bases). The receptor was isolated from a man aged 25-45 years in good health and CMV-seronegative. The sequenced material came from PBMCs. DNA of the CDR3: TGCGCCAGCAGCGGGTGGGCGGGGGAGACCCAGTACTTC. It is translated as CASSGWAGETQYF.